This T cell receptor (beta chain) comes out of a study of vaccination and CD4 T cells after COVID-19. The wider study: As a positive control, some control cultures were given a CEFX pool, while others were given an HIV-1 Nef pool or no peptide.

Sample treatment: roughly 11-day PBMC culture with coronavirus spike peptide pools or control peptides (ViraFEST assay). For ViraFEST, peptide pools expanded antigen-specific T cells, after which the TCRs were sequenced. Notes on this clonotype: The antigen remains undetermined.

Trimming stripped 5 bases from V and 4 bases from J, with 11 bases between. The CDR3 has 14 amino acids. Germline V gene lookup returns CDR1 SGHTA and CDR2 FQGTGA. Sequencing of cultured CD4+ T cell DNA used the Oncomine TCR Beta short-read assay. TCRdb used MiXCR to reprocess the PCR reads, holding one entry per CDR3 protein. The sample lists around 18,000 distinct CDR3 sequences, about a third occurring once. The sequencing here drew on CD4+ T cells from blood, cultured in vitro, taken before SARS-CoV-2 vaccination. The sequence came from a human donor who received a COVID-19 vaccine. V usage is TRBV7-3 and J usage is TRBJ2-2; D could derive from TRBD1 or TRBD2 (5 bases each). CDR3 in DNA: TGTGCCAGCAGCCAGGGACGGCTCACCGGGGAGCTGTTTTTT. As protein: CASSQGRLTGELFF. Combining the CDR3 with reference TRBV7-3 and TRBJ2-2 gives the whole variable domain GAGVSQTPSNKVTEKGKYVELRCDPISGHTALYWYRQSLGQGPEFLIYFQGTGAADDSGLPNDRFFAVRPEGSVSTLKIQRTERGDSAVYLCASSQGRLTGELFFGEGSRLTVL.